This TCR beta chain was sequenced for a study of beta chain features in type 1 diabetes. Broader study findings: VDJ junctions from type 1 diabetes patients carried fewer insertions and larger deletions.

The sample holds a few counts of this clone. Its antigen is not identified. The investigators reverse transcribed all of the isolated RNA, so they sequenced expressed TCRB transcripts. Method: immunoSEQ multiplex PCR; TCRdb's copy keeps in-frame clones and lacks some. Of 430,000 or so clones listed, approximately 10% were seen once; the top ten hold 0.04% to 0.05%. The germline V gene has CDR1 LGHNA and CDR2 YSLEER. The CDR3 is 16 amino acids. The junction had 10 bases not matched to a gene; V was cut back by 6 bases and J by 5 bases. Sequencing used naive CD4+ T cells from blood. The clonotype originates from a young woman in good health. This chain uses TRBV4-3 with TRBJ2-3; 11 bases match TRBD2. In DNA form, the CDR3 reads TGCGCCAGCAGTCGCCTAGCGGGGGGCGGGAAAGATACGCAGTATTTT. It yields the protein CASSRLAGGGKDTQYF.